The 15 T cell receptor beta chains in this list originate from one sample, sequenced in a study of cytomegalovirus exposure and HLA in healthy donors. Repertoires were generated with immunoSEQ multiplex PCR, while TCRdb's copy carries only in-frame clones and drops some. The sample has about 180,000 clones, approximately 81% seen once. The material sequenced was PBMCs. The source is a man between 18 and 35 years old in good health and CMV-seropositive.

This clone was picked up a small number of times. The chain combines TRBV28 with TRBJ1-5; TRBD1 aligns across 10 bases. The junction had 8 bases not matched to a gene; V was cut back by 6 bases and J by 9 bases. This CDR3 is built from 14 residues. Germline CDR1 MDHEN, CDR2 SYDVKM. The CDR3 loop is CASSLGTGVTPQHF. In DNA form, the CDR3 reads TGTGCCAGCAGCCTGGGGACAGGGGTAACGCCCCAGCATTTT.

This clone was picked up a small number of times. The chain is built from TRBV19 and TRBJ1-5; D gene unclear. The germline gives CDR1 LNHDA, CDR2 SQIVND (reference sequence). V lost 3 bases and J 4 bases, leaving 13 bases between the germline ends. This CDR3 has 15 amino acids. The CDR3 protein is CASSIISGPNQPQHF. As DNA, the CDR3 is TGTGCCAGTAGTATTATCTCAGGCCCGAATCAGCCCCAGCATTTT. The full variable domain, with the rest looked up from reference TRBV19 and TRBJ1-5, is DGGITQSPKYLFRKEGQNVTLSCEQNLNHDAMYWYRQDPGQGLRLIYYSQIVNDFQKGDIAEGYSVSREKKESFPLTVTSAQKNPTAFYLCASSIISGPNQPQHFGDGTRLSIL.

This rearrangement joins TRBV6-1 to TRBJ2-7; 9 bases match TRBD1. CDR3 size: 15 residues. Germline V lookup: CDR1 MNHNS, CDR2 SASEGT. Unmatched junction bases numbered 3, after V lost 2 bases and J lost 1 base. CDR3 nucleotide sequence: TGTGCCAGCAGTGAATTTGGACAGGGGTCCTACGAGCAGTACTTC. Translated, it gives CASSEFGQGSYEQYF.

The DNA of the CDR3 is TGTGCCAGCAGCCAAGGGGGGGGGACAGGGGGCCTCACTAATGAAAAACTGTTTTTT. This translates into CASSQGGGTGGLTNEKLFF. The chain joins TRBV4-2 to TRBJ1-4, with 12 bases lining up with TRBD1. Germline loops: CDR1 LGHNA, CDR2 YNFKEQ. V gave up 1 base and J gave up 2 bases; unmatched junction bases: 8. The CDR3 length is 19 residues.

The sample holds a few counts of this clone. The rearrangement links TRBV18 to TRBJ1-1; 8 bases are shared with TRBD1. Looked up from germline, CDR1 is KGHSH and CDR2 is LQKENI. CDR3 length: 17 amino acids. V lost 0 bases and J lost 3; bases outside the gene matches: 9. Here the CDR3 reads CASSPPILGQGHTEAFF. The DNA of the CDR3 is TGTGCCAGCTCACCACCTATTCTAGGACAGGGACACACTGAAGCTTTCTTT.

The chain is built from TRBV9 and TRBJ2-3; 7 nucleotides agree with TRBD2. The CDR3 contains 15 residues. Germline CDR1 reads SGDLS; CDR2 reads YYNGEE. J gave up 3 bases and V 3 bases, and 7 bases lay outside the gene matches. This CDR3 reads CASSARTSSTDTQYF. The CDR3 DNA is TGTGCCAGCAGCGCTCGGACTAGTAGTACAGATACGCAGTATTTT.

The chain recombines TRBV19 with TRBJ1-1, with unresolved D. Trimming took off 5 bases at V and 0 bases at J, with 7 bases between the two ends. The germline V gene encodes CDR1 LNHDA and CDR2 SQIVND (reference sequence). This CDR3 contains 13 residues. CDR3 in amino acids: CASSGGVNTEAFF. The CDR3 region has the DNA TGTGCCAGTAGTGGAGGAGTGAACACTGAAGCTTTCTTT.

This chain links TRBV5-4 with TRBJ2-7, with 9 bases identical to TRBD2. Trimming at V came to 4 bases and at J to 5 bases, leaving 13 bases not matched to a gene. The CDR3 totals 16 residues. Germline V gene data show CDR1 as SGHNT and CDR2 as YYREEE (reference sequence). The CDR3 loop is CASSRDSSGSPHEQYF. The CDR3 coding sequence is TGTGCCAGCAGCCGGGATAGTAGCGGGAGTCCCCACGAGCAGTACTTC.

In nucleotides, the CDR3 is TGTGCCAGCAGTGGTGGGCTAGCGGAAGAGACCCAGTACTTC. It is translated as CASSGGLAEETQYF. V is TRBV6-1 and J is TRBJ2-5; 7 bases map to TRBD2. Losses at the gene ends were 4 bases for V and 3 bases for J; bases not matched to a gene: 5. The CDR3 contains 14 residues. Germline V CDR1 and CDR2: MNHNS, SASEGT.

This chain connects TRBV5-4 to TRBJ2-2, with D uncertain. The V gene's germline CDR1 is SGHNT and CDR2 YYREEE (reference sequence). This CDR3 has 16 residues. V was trimmed by 2 bases and J by 3 bases, leaving 14 bases between them. CDR3 in DNA: TGTGCCAGCAGCTTTCTAGATGGCTATTACACCGGGGAGCTGTTTTTT. Protein product: CASSFLDGYYTGELFF.

The chain employs TRBV28 and TRBJ1-4, with D perhaps TRBD1 (5 bases). Germline V gene sequence: CDR1 MDHEN, CDR2 SYDVKM. This CDR3 has 13 amino acids. Trimming pared 8 bases from V and 4 bases from J, leaving 11 bases between. Here the CDR3 DNA reads TGTGCCAGCGCGACAGATAGTAATGAAAAACTGTTTTTT. Translating gives CASATDSNEKLFF.

The rearrangement uses TRBV29-1 and TRBJ2-7, with D uncertain. From germline, CDR1 is SQVTM and CDR2 ANQGSEA. The CDR3 is 13 amino acids. Between the trimmed V and J ends, which lost 0 bases and 9 bases, there was a span of 15 bases. In nucleotides, the CDR3 is TGCAGCGTTGAAGATGGATTGGGCCGAAGGCAGTACTTC. This translates into CSVEDGLGRRQYF.

This clone appeared once. The CDR3 is CASSSYGTLETQYF. Written as DNA, the CDR3 is TGTGCCAGCAGTTCTTACGGGACACTCGAGACCCAGTACTTC. The rearrangement joins TRBV28 to TRBJ2-5; D possibly corresponds to TRBD1 (6 bases). This CDR3 spans 14 amino acids. The V end was cut by 4 bases, the J end by 5 bases, with 14 bases between. Germline lookup yields CDR1 MDHEN and CDR2 SYDVKM. Complete variable domain (other parts from reference TRBV28 and TRBJ2-5): DVKVTQSSRYLVKRTGEKVFLECVQDMDHENMFWYRQDPGLGLRLIYFSYDVKMKEKGDIPEGYSVSREKKERFSLILESASTNQTSMYLCASSSYGTLETQYFGPGTRLLVL.

V is TRBV7-3 and J is TRBJ2-1; 11 bases map to TRBD2. Trimming removed 4 bases from V and 9 bases from J; junction bases left unmatched: 5. This CDR3 region has 14 residues. Germline V gene sequence: CDR1 SGHTA, CDR2 FQGTGA. CDR3 bases: TGTGCCAGCAGCTCTGGGACTAGCGGCGTTGAGCAGTTCTTC. This sequence encodes CASSSGTSGVEQFF.

V usage is TRBV11-2 and J usage is TRBJ1-4; a weak D match, TRBD1 (6 bases). V lost 5 bases to trimming and J lost 0 bases, with 13 bases between them. This CDR3 has 16 residues. The germline gives CDR1 SGHAT, CDR2 FQNNGV. The CDR3 DNA sequence: TGTGCCAGCAGCCATAGGGGGGGAGCAACTAATGAAAAACTGTTTTTT. Translating it yields CASSHRGGATNEKLFF.